This T cell receptor beta chain was observed in a study of blood T cells in healthy people across ages. With regard to this clonotype: What it recognizes is unknown.

Using a J-beta primer mix together with a sample-barcoded 5' primer, a second PCR was run for roughly 6 to 12 cycles. All samples yielded 3 million or more CDR3-containing paired-end reads. TCRdb reprocessed the 5' RACE reads with MiXCR, giving one entry per CDR3 protein. The sample carries over a million distinct CDR3 sequences, around 59% recorded once. Study results and limitations: Because donor CMV status was unknown, expanded clonotype changes were possibly confounded. Diversity of TCR beta per million T cells declined in a roughly linear way with age.

CDR1 and CDR2 from the germline V gene are SNHLY and FYNNEI. This CDR3 has 14 amino acids. The sample comprised blood. This TCR was sampled from a man aged 18 to 29 in good health. V usage is TRBV2 and J usage is TRBJ2-4; 7 bases line up with TRBD2. TRBJ2-7 explains the end of the DNA better; the J call may be wrong. This chain's CDR3 is CASSGKTSRGEQYF. The CDR3 DNA follows: TGTGCCAGCAGTGGAAAGACTAGCCGCGGCGAGCAGTACTTC.